One and the same sample provided the 11 T cell receptor beta chains below, sequenced in a study of STAT3 mutations in large granular lymphocyte leukemia. General study results and limits: Every T-LGLL patient had at least one immunodominant TCRbeta clonotype.

Produced via immunoSEQ multiplex PCR; TCRdb's table is partial and in-frame only. The data hold about 4,400 clones, with approximately 78% observed a single time. Antigens for these TCRs are unknown. The sample comprised peripheral blood mononuclear cells. The receptors shown here come from a man aged 35-49 years with T-cell large granular lymphocyte leukemia. Some clones in this sample may be carry-over from other donors' samples.

V is TRBV18 and J is TRBJ2-6; 10 nucleotides align to TRBD1. This CDR3 has 20 amino acids. The trim removed 1 base at V and 3 bases at J, leaving 12 bases unmatched. The germline V gene has CDR1 KGHSH and CDR2 LQKENI. Here the CDR3 reads CASSPLDLGTGDGGANVLTF. The CDR3 coding sequence is TGTGCCAGCTCACCACTTGACTTGGGGACAGGGGATGGTGGGGCCAACGTCCTGACTTTC.

In this sample, this clone turned up a few times. V is TRBV27 and J is TRBJ2-7; D not certain. The germline V gene has CDR1 MNHEY and CDR2 SMNVEV (reference sequence). CDR3 size: 11 residues. V shed 6 bases and J shed 2 bases, with 5 bases lying between them. The CDR3 sequence: CASSDPYEQYF. The CDR3 nucleotides read TGTGCCAGCAGCGACCCCTACGAGCAGTACTTC.

The chain recombines TRBV15 with TRBJ2-5; the match to TRBD1 covers 11 bases. The CDR3 contains 15 residues. The V segment lost 5 bases and the J segment 5 bases; nucleotides outside the gene matches: 7. Germline V gene data show CDR1 as LNHNV and CDR2 as YYDKDF (reference sequence). The CDR3 is CATSRGQGAGETQYF. CDR3 coding DNA: TGTGCCACCAGCCGTGGACAGGGGGCGGGGGAGACCCAGTACTTC.

The chain couples TRBV5-1 to TRBJ2-3; the D gene could be TRBD1 or TRBD2 (5 bases each). This CDR3 is built from 17 residues. Trimming cost V 1 base and J 1 base, with 16 bases left between them. CDR1 SGHRS and CDR2 YFSETQ come from the germline V gene. CDR3 DNA: TGCGCCAGCAGCTTGCCTGTTGCCCGGGGCCGCACAGATACGCAGTATTTT. It encodes CASSLPVARGRTDTQYF.

CDR3 sequence reads: CAWSVASSEAFF. The CDR3 bases are TGTGCCTGGAGTGTAGCGAGTTCTGAAGCTTTCTTT. This chain connects TRBV30 to TRBJ1-1; no firm D call. CDR3 length equals 12 residues. With 0 bases removed from V and 6 bases from J, the gap between germline ends came to 8 bases. Germline V gene lookup returns CDR1 GTSNPN and CDR2 SVGIG (reference sequence). The full variable domain, rest sourced from reference TRBV30 and TRBJ1-1, is SQTIHQWPATLVQPVGSPLSLECTVEGTSNPNLYWYRQAAGRGLQLLFYSVGIGQISSEVPQNLSASRPQDRQFILSSKKLLLSDSGFYLCAWSVASSEAFFGQGTRLTVV.

This clone appeared a few times. The chain links TRBV4-2 to TRBJ1-1; the D is unclear. The CDR3 length is 17 residues. Deletions cut 0 bases from V and 5 bases from J, with 19 bases between. CDR1 is LGHNA, CDR2 YNFKEQ, per germline. CDR3 sequence reads: CASSQEGGREIRTEAFF. As DNA, the CDR3 is TGTGCCAGCAGCCAAGAAGGAGGAAGGGAGATAAGGACTGAAGCTTTCTTT.

The rearrangement joins TRBV5-1 to TRBJ2-3; 8 nucleotides align to TRBD2. This CDR3 region has 17 residues. Germline values: CDR1 SGHRS, CDR2 YFSETQ. V dropped 4 bases and J dropped 2; count of bases not matched to a gene: 12. The CDR3 here is CASSLYTTSEPTDTQYF. CDR3 sequence (DNA): TGCGCCAGCAGCCTTTATACGACTAGCGAGCCCACAGATACGCAGTATTTT.

The J gene is TRBJ2-1, the V gene TRBV5-1; no clear D gene. This CDR3 is built from 15 residues. V lost 7 bases and J lost 1, with 15 bases in between. CDR1 is SGHRS and CDR2 is YFSETQ in the germline V gene. The CDR3 is CASEARSTSYNEQFF. The CDR3 DNA reads as TGCGCCAGCGAGGCCAGGTCAACATCCTACAATGAGCAGTTCTTC.

The V call is TRBV29-1, the J call TRBJ2-5; D possibly corresponds to TRBD1 (7 bases). CDR1 and CDR2 from the germline V gene are SQVTM and ANQGSEA. Trimming took 4 bases from V and 1 from J, leaving 10 bases between them. This CDR3 has 13 residues. CDR3 loop: CSVAGDSQETQYF. CDR3 sequence (DNA): TGCAGCGTTGCGGGGGACAGCCAAGAGACCCAGTACTTC.

J is TRBJ1-5 and V is TRBV6-1; tentatively, D is TRBD1 (5 bases). V was shortened by 4 bases and J by 4 bases, with 8 bases between the two germline ends. The CDR3 is 13 residues long. Germline CDR1 MNHNS, CDR2 SASEGT. The CDR3 protein is CASSGGGNQPQHF. The DNA of the CDR3 is TGTGCCAGCAGTGGTGGGGGTAATCAGCCCCAGCATTTT.

The chain uses TRBV11-2 and TRBJ1-2, with a weak D call TRBD1 (6 bases). Germline V gene lookup returns CDR1 SGHAT and CDR2 FQNNGV. The CDR3 has 12 amino acids. V was shortened by 6 bases and J by 4 bases, with 9 bases between the two germline ends. CDR3 residues: CASRGGGYGYTF. The CDR3 coding sequence is TGTGCCAGCAGAGGGGGGGGCTATGGCTACACCTTC.